This T cell receptor (beta chain) was recovered during a study of OX40 agonist ivuxolimab in advanced cancers. About the research overall: Melanoma, hepatocellular carcinoma, head and neck or renal cell cancer occurred in dose-escalation patients. Therapy given before enrollment (anti-PD-1, anti-PD-L1 or anti-CTLA-4) was allowed, and around 40% had some.

Trimming took 3 bases from V and 0 from J, leaving 14 bases between them. This CDR3 comprises 16 residues. The germline V gene has CDR1 KGHSH and CDR2 LQKENI. Clones were sequenced by immunoSEQ multiplex PCR, and TCRdb holds only the in-frame ones, with some missing. The sample carries around 81,000 clones, around nine tenths recorded once. The sequencing here drew on CD4+ or CD8+ T cells sorted from blood, taken in a trial of the OX40 agonist ivuxolimab. This rearrangement joins TRBV18 to TRBJ2-5; TRBD2 is a possible D gene (6 bases). This TCR derives from an adult with an advanced solid tumor such as melanoma, head and neck, liver or kidney cancer. The CDR3 DNA follows: TGTGCCAGCTCACCCCGTGGGGGGTATTACCAAGAGACCCAGTACTTC. Amino acids: CASSPRGGYYQETQYF.